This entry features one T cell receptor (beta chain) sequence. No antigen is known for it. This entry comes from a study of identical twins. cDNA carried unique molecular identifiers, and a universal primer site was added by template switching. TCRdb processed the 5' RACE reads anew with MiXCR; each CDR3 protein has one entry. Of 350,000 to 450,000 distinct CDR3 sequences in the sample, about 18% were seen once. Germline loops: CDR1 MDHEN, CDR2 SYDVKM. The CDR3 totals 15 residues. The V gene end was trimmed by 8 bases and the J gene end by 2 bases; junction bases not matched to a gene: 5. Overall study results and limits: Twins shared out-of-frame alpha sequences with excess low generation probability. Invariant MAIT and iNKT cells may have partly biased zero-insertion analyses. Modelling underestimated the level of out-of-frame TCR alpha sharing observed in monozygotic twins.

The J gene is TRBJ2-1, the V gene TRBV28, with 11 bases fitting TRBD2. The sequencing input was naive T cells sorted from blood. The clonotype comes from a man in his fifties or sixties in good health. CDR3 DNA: TGTGCCAGCGAGATAGCGGGAGGGCCCTACAATGAGCAGTTCTTC. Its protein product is CASEIAGGPYNEQFF.